This TCR beta chain originates from a study of cytomegalovirus exposure and HLA in healthy donors. General study points: Across all donors, roughly uniform sequencing depth was an assumption of the presence/absence analyses. A later analysis reportedly found that, within productive TCRs, an Asian-associated ancestry cluster had fewer N-insertions than the mean observed across the approximately 700 donors. What was likely a sequencing artifact was a cluster of highly shared sequence variants. According to a later analysis, most TCR beta chains associated with CMV appeared HLA-restricted.

As concerns this clone: Its antigen is not known.

The primer mix had 60 Vbeta and 13 Jbeta primers. Produced via immunoSEQ multiplex PCR; TCRdb's table is partial and in-frame only. The sample includes 21,000 or so clones. CDR3 length: 15 amino acids. Per germline, CDR1 SGHDT and CDR2 YYEEEE. Trimming removed 0 bases from V and 1 base from J, with 10 bases in between. Sequencing was done on a sample of PBMCs. This receptor was taken from a man in his 60s in good health and CMV-seropositive. V and J are TRBV5-6 and TRBJ1-1; D is perhaps TRBD1 (5 bases). The CDR3: CASSLVQGKNTEAFF. Written as DNA, the CDR3 is TGTGCCAGCAGCTTGGTTCAGGGTAAGAACACTGAAGCTTTCTTT.